A single sample gave rise to the 13 T cell receptor beta chains below, sequenced in a study of T cells in localized non-small cell lung cancer. TCRdb keeps only in-frame clones here, not all; method: immunoSEQ multiplex PCR. The sample gives around 19,000 clones, around 93% of which show up once; less than 3% is in the top ten. The specimen was peripheral blood, collected before any cancer treatment. The receptors were sampled from a woman between 40 and 69 years old with stage I lung adenocarcinoma.

Comment on this clone: Distinct nucleotide sequences in the sample also encode this CDR3. V usage is TRBV30 and J usage is TRBJ2-1; TRBD2 agrees at 8 bases. CDR1 is GTSNPN, CDR2 SVGIG, per germline (reference sequence). This CDR3 has 17 amino acids. J lost 8 bases, V lost 4 bases, and 19 bases had no gene match. The CDR3 reads CAWTSPGVGGVVDEQFF. DNA for the CDR3: TGTGCCTGGACCTCCCCGGGGGTCGGGGGGGTAGTGGATGAGCAGTTCTTC.

This chain uses TRBV7-3 with TRBJ2-7; D call uncertain. This CDR3 is 13 amino acids long. Trimming took off 4 bases at V and 2 bases at J, with 9 bases between the two ends. Germline loops: CDR1 SGHTA, CDR2 FQGTGA. In DNA form, the CDR3 reads TGTGCCAGCAGCTCTGGACCTACCTACGAGCAGTACTTC. It is translated as CASSSGPTYEQYF.

CDR3 sequence: CASSPDRANEQYF. CDR3 nucleotides: TGTGCCAGCAGCCCAGACAGGGCAAACGAGCAGTACTTC. This chain links TRBV5-4 with TRBJ2-7, with 7 bases aligning to TRBD1. After removal of 4 bases from V and 5 bases from J, the junction contained 6 bases not matched to a gene. The germline V gene has CDR1 SGHNT and CDR2 YYREEE (reference sequence). The CDR3 length is 13 residues.

The V and J genes are TRBV28 and TRBJ2-7; the match to TRBD2 covers 12 bases. The V gene's germline CDR1 is MDHEN and CDR2 SYDVKM. This CDR3 comprises 15 residues. V shed 6 bases, J shed 1 base, and the junction held 4 bases outside the gene matches. In nucleotides, the CDR3 is TGTGCCAGCAGCCTAGCGGGGGGGAAGTCCTACGAGCAGTACTTC. Its translation is CASSLAGGKSYEQYF.

V and J are TRBV2 and TRBJ1-5; TRBD1 might be the D (5 bases). The CDR3 consists of 14 residues. The V end lost 5 bases, the J end lost 0 bases, and 8 bases lay between the germline ends. CDR1 is SNHLY, CDR2 FYNNEI, per germline. The CDR3 is CASSSGDSNQPQHF. The CDR3 nucleotides are TGTGCCAGCAGTTCGGGGGATAGCAATCAGCCCCAGCATTTT.

A remark on this clone: This same CDR3 is encoded by further DNA sequences in the sample. The J gene is TRBJ1-4, the V gene TRBV10-1; the D gene is possibly TRBD1 (5 bases). Trimming took off 5 bases at V and 2 bases at J, with 9 bases between the two ends. The CDR3 consists of 14 residues. Germline V gives CDR1 WNHNN, CDR2 SYGVQD (reference sequence). CDR3 in amino acids: CASSSGTTNEKLFF. The CDR3 coding sequence is TGCGCCAGCAGTTCCGGGACCACTAATGAAAAACTGTTTTTT.

The V call is TRBV27, the J call TRBJ2-7; tentatively, D is TRBD1 (6 bases). The V gene's germline CDR1 is MNHEY and CDR2 SMNVEV (reference sequence). The CDR3 has 14 residues. V was clipped by 6 bases and J by 2 bases, with 14 bases between them. CDR3 DNA: TGTGCCAGCAGCCTCGTTCAGGGGCCCTACGAGCAGTACTTC. Its translation is CASSLVQGPYEQYF.

The chain recombines TRBV27 with TRBJ2-7; TRBD2 aligns across 11 bases. Germline V gene lookup returns CDR1 MNHEY and CDR2 SMNVEV (reference sequence). CDR3 length: 16 residues. The V gene end was trimmed by 6 bases and the J gene end by 3 bases; junction bases not matched to a gene: 10. CDR3 residues: CASSRTSGGLGYEQYF. Written as DNA, the CDR3 is TGTGCCAGCAGCCGCACTAGCGGGGGCTTGGGCTACGAGCAGTACTTC.

The rearrangement links TRBV27 to TRBJ1-2; weak D call: TRBD1 (6 bases). Germline V lookup: CDR1 MNHEY, CDR2 SMNVEV (reference sequence). The length of the CDR3 is 16 residues. Deletions cut 8 bases from V and 3 bases from J, with 22 bases between. This chain's CDR3 is CASHPGAAGYDYGYTF. The CDR3 bases are TGTGCCAGCCACCCAGGGGCGGCCGGATATGACTATGGCTACACCTTC.

The rearrangement uses TRBV9 and TRBJ2-4; D remains ambiguous. CDR3 length: 13 residues. Trimming took off 3 bases at V and 1 base at J, with 5 bases between the two ends. CDR1 and CDR2 (germline): SGDLS, YYNGEE. CDR3 nucleotides: TGTGCCAGCAGCGGTCCCGCCAAAAACATTCAGTACTTC. This translates into CASSGPAKNIQYF.

V and J are TRBV6-5 and TRBJ1-3; tentative D call: TRBD1 (6 bases). There are 15 residues in the CDR3. CDR1 is MNHEY and CDR2 is SVGAGI in the germline V gene. Between the trimmed V and J ends, which lost 0 bases and 4 bases, there was a span of 10 bases. The DNA of the CDR3 is TGTGCCAGCAGTTACTCGGGACAACCAGGAAACACCATATATTTT. This codes for CASSYSGQPGNTIYF.

This sequence joins TRBV5-1 and TRBJ2-7, with a possible D match to TRBD1 (6 bases). The CDR3 totals 13 residues. CDR1 is SGHRS and CDR2 is YFSETQ in the germline V gene. Trimming took off 2 bases at V and 4 bases at J, with 10 bases between the two ends. The CDR3 DNA sequence: TGCGCCAGCAGCTTAGGGGGAAAATACGAGCAGTACTTC. It is translated as CASSLGGKYEQYF.

In its sample, this clone was seen once. This chain connects TRBV5-1 to TRBJ2-2; D unresolved. Germline CDR1 and CDR2: SGHRS and YFSETQ. Trimming left V 1 base short and J 0 bases short, with 4 bases between. CDR3 length: 14 residues. CDR3 in DNA: TGCGCCAGCAGCTTGCTGTCGAACACCGGGGAGCTGTTTTTT. The encoded protein is CASSLLSNTGELFF.